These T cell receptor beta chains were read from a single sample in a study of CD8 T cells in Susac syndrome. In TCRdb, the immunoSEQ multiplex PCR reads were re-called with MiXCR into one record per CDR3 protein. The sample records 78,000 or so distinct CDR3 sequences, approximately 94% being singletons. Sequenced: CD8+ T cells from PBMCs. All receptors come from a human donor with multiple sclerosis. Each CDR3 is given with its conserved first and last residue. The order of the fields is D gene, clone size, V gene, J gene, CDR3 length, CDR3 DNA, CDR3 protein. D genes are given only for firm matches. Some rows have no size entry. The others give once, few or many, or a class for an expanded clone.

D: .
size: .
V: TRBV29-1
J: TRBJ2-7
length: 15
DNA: TGCAGCGTAAATCTACCAGACAGGCCTGCCTACGAGCAGTACTTC
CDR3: CSVNLPDRPAYEQYF

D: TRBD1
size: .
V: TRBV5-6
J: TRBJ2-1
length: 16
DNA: TGTGCCAGCAGCTTGGGAGGGACAGGGGTGTCGAATGAGCAGTTCTTC
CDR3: CASSLGGTGVSNEQFF

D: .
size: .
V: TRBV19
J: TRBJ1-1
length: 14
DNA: TGTGCCAGTAGTATCAGCGGGGGCCACACTGAAGCTTTCTTT
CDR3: CASSISGGHTEAFF

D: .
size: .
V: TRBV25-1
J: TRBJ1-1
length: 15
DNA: TGTGCCAGCAGTGAATCTGCTAGTGCGAGCACTGAAGCTTTCTTT
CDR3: CASSESASASTEAFF

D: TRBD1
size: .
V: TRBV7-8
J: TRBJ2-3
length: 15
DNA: TGTGCCAGCACCAGATTGACAGGGGGCGTAGATACGCAGTATTTT
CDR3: CASTRLTGGVDTQYF

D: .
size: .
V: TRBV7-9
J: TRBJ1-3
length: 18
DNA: TGTGCCAGCAGCTTCCGCCCGGGCCCCACCCTCTCTGGAAACACCATATATTTT
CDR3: CASSFRPGPTLSGNTIYF

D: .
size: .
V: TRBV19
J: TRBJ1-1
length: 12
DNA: TGTGCCAGTAGTATCTCTGGTCCTGAAGCTTTCTTT
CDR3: CASSISGPEAFF

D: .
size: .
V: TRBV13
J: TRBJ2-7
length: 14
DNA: TGTGCCAGCAGCTTAGATCGGAGCTTGTCCGAGCAGTACTTC
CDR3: CASSLDRSLSEQYF

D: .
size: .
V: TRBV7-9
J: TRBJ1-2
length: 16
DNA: TGTGCCAGCAGCCCGGGAACTTCCCCGGCTAACTATGGCTACACCTTC
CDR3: CASSPGTSPANYGYTF

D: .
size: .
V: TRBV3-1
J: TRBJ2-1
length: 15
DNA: TGTGCCAGCAGCCAGGGCCAGAGCTCCTACAATGAGCAGTTCTTC
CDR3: CASSQGQSSYNEQFF

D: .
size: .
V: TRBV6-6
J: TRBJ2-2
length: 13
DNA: TGTGCCAGCAGTTACATGGACACCGGGGAGCTGTTTTTT
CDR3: CASSYMDTGELFF

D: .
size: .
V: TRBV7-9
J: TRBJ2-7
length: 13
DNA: TGTGCCAGCAGCTTGGGACCGGTCTACGAGCAGTACTTC
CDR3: CASSLGPVYEQYF

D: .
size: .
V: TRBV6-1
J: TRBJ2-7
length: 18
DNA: TGTGCCAGCAGTCTCACCTCTAGGACACCTCCTCTATCCTACGAGCAGTACTTC
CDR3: CASSLTSRTPPLSYEQYF

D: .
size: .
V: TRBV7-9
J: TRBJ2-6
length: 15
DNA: TGTGCCAGCAGCTTAGCGGGTACAGGGGCCAACGTCCTGACTTTC
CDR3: CASSLAGTGANVLTF

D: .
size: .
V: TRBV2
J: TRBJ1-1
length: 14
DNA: TGTGCCAGCCCGAACGAGGGGGACTTCACTGAAGCTTTCTTT
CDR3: CASPNEGDFTEAFF

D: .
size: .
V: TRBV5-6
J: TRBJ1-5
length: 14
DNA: TGTGCCAGCAGTCCGGGGGCTAGCAATCAGCCCCAGCATTTT
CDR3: CASSPGASNQPQHF

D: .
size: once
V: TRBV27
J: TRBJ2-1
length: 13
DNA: TGTGCCAGCAGTTTCGCCGGAGTGGATGAGCAGTTCTTC
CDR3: CASSFAGVDEQFF

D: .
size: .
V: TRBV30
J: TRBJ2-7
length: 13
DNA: TGTGCCTGGAGTGTACGGGCAGCCTACGAGCAGTACTTC
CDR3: CAWSVRAAYEQYF

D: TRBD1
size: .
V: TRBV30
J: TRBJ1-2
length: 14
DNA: TGTGCCTGGAACACAGGGGGCGAAGACTATGGCTACACCTTC
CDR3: CAWNTGGEDYGYTF

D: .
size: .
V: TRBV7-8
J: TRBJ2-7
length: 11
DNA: TGTGCCAGCACCCCCGGTTACGAGCAGTACTTC
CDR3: CASTPGYEQYF

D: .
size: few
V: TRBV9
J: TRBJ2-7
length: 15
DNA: TGTGCCAGCAGCTCCCGTCTCGGGGGCTCCTACGAGCAGTACTTC
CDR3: CASSSRLGGSYEQYF

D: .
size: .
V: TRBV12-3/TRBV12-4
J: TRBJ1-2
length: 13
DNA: TGTGCCAGCAGTTTGGAGTCTAACTATGGCTACACCTTC
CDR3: CASSLESNYGYTF

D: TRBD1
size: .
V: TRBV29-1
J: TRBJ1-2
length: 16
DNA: TGCAGCGTCCGGCCGGCGACAGGGGGCAAGGACTATGGCTACACCTTC
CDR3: CSVRPATGGKDYGYTF

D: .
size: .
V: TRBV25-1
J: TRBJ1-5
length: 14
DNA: TGTGCCAGCTCTACCCAGGGGATTTGGCAGCCCCAGCATTTT
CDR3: CASSTQGIWQPQHF

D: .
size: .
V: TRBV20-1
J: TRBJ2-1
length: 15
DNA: TGCAGTGCCCCTCCCCCCGGGATCAATCGGAATGAGCAGTTCTTC
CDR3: CSAPPPGINRNEQFF

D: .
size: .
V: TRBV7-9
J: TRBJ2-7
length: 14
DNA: TGTGCCAGCAGCTTAAGTCCGAGAAACGACGAGCAGTACTTC
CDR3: CASSLSPRNDEQYF

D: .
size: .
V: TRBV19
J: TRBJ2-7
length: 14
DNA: TGTGCCAGTAGTGGGGACTTGGTATTCTACGAGCAGTACTTC
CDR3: CASSGDLVFYEQYF

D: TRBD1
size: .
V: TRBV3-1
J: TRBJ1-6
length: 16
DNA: TGTGCCAGCAGCCAGGGGGGACAGGGGCCTAATTCACCCCTCCACTTT
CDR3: CASSQGGQGPNSPLHF

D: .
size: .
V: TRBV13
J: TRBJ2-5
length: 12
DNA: TGTGCCAGCAGCTCTGTGGGCGCGGCCCAGTACTTC
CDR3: CASSSVGAAQYF

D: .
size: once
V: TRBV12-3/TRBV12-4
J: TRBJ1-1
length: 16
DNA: TGTGCCAGCAGTTTAGGCGCTCCGGCAGGGAGGACTGAAGCTTTCTTT
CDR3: CASSLGAPAGRTEAFF

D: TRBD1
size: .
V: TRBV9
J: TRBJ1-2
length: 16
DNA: TGTGCCAGCAGCACTGAGACAGGGGCGCCTGAGGATGGCTACACCTTC
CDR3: CASSTETGAPEDGYTF

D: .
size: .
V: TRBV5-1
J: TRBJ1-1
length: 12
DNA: TGCGCCAGCAGCTCGGTGAACACTGAAGCTTTCTTT
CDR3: CASSSVNTEAFF

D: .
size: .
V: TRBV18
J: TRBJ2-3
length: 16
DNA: TGTGCCAGCTCACCACCGGAAGGGAAAGTCACAGATACGCAGTATTTT
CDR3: CASSPPEGKVTDTQYF

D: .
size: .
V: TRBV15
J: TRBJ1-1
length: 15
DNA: TGTGCCACCCGGATGAATCTGTGGCAGGACACTGAAGCTTTCTTT
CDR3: CATRMNLWQDTEAFF

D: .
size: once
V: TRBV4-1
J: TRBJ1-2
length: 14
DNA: TGCGCCAGCAGCCAGTCAATTGAGGAGGGGGGCTACACCTTC
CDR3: CASSQSIEEGGYTF

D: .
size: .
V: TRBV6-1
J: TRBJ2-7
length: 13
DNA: TGTGCCAGCAGTGAAAGGAAATCCTACGAGCAGTACTTC
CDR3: CASSERKSYEQYF

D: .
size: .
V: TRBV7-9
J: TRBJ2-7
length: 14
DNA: TGTGCCAGCAGCTCCTCGGGCCGAGACTACGAGCAGTACTTC
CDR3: CASSSSGRDYEQYF

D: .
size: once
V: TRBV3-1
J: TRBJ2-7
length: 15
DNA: TGTGCCAGCAGCCAAGAACAGGGTTTATCCTACGAGCAGTACTTC
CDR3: CASSQEQGLSYEQYF

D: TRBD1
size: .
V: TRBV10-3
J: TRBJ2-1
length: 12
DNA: TGTGCCATCCGGGCAGGGGGCGATGAGCAGTTCTTC
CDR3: CAIRAGGDEQFF

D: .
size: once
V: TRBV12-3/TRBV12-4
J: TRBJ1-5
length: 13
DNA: TGTGCCAGCAGTTTTACGGAGGGGCAGCCCCAGCATTTT
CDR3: CASSFTEGQPQHF

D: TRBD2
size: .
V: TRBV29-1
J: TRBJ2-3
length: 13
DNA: TGCAGCGTCCTTGCGAAGCGGGAGGGCGGAATGCATTTT
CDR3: CSVLAKREGGMHF

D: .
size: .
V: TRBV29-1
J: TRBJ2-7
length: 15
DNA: TGCAGCATTGAAGATCTTCAGGGGGGAGCCTACGAGCAGTACTTC
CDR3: CSIEDLQGGAYEQYF

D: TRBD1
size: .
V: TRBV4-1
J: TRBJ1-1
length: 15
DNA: TGCGCCAGCAGCCATGACAGGGGGCTTGGCACTGAAGCTTTCTTT
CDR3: CASSHDRGLGTEAFF

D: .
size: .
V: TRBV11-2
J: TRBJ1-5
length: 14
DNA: TGTGCCAGCAGCTTAACAGTAGTCAATCAGCCCCAGCATTTT
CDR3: CASSLTVVNQPQHF

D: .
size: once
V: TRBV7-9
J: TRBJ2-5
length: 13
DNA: TGTGCCAGCAGCTTAGTTGGGGAAGAGACCCGGTACTTC
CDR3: CASSLVGEETRYF

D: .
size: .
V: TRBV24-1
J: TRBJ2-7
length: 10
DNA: TGTGCCACCAGTGTCCACGAGCAGTACTTC
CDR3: CATSVHEQYF

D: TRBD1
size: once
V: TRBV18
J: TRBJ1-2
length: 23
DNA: TGTGCCAGCTCACCGAACCCGGACAGGGAAGCATGGAAGGCATTCCCACCCTTATATGGCTACACCTTC
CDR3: CASSPNPDREAWKAFPPLYGYTF

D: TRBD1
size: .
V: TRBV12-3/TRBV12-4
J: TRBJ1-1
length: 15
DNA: TGTGCCAGCAATTGGGGACAGGGGGTGAACACTGAAGCTTTCTTT
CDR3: CASNWGQGVNTEAFF

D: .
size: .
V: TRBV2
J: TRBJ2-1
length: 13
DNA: TGTGCCAGCAGAGTGAGCTCCTACAATGAGCAGTTCTTC
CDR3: CASRVSSYNEQFF

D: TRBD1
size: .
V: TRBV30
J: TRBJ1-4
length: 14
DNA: TGTGCCTGGGCACAGGGGACGACTAATGAAAAACTGTTTTTT
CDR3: CAWAQGTTNEKLFF

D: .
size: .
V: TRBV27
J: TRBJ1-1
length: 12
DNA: TGTGCCAGCAGTTATGTGGACACTGAAGCTTTCTTT
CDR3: CASSYVDTEAFF